This TCR beta chain derives from a study of PD-1 blockade in classical Hodgkin lymphoma. Study background: Patients were given intravenous nivolumab, 3 mg/kg, every 2 weeks. Whole-study results and caveats: The diversity seen at baseline in complete responders resembled that of newly diagnosed patients. Patients with an early start, nivolumab under 1 year after ASCT, were excluded.

As for time point: cycle 4 day 1 (C4D1), after more than five weeks of nivolumab. Brentuximab vedotin exposure varied, and every patient relapsed after autologous stem cell transplantation. As regards this clone: Its antigen remains unidentified.

Germline CDR1 and CDR2: MNHEY and SMNVEV (reference sequence). CDR3 length: 19 residues. V lost 0 bases and J lost 1; bases outside the gene matches: 13. The data were produced by immunoSEQ multiplex PCR, yet TCRdb's version contains in-frame clones alone and is incomplete. The table records roughly 96,000 clones, approximately 94% of them present only once. The chain is built from TRBV27 and TRBJ2-3; 7 positions match TRBD2. The clonotype was recovered from a human donor with classical Hodgkin lymphoma. The material sequenced was peripheral blood mononuclear cells (PBMCs), taken before the fourth cycle of nivolumab. CDR3: CASSLSTVAGEKGTDTQYF. In nucleotides, the CDR3 is TGTGCCAGCAGTTTATCCACAGTGGCGGGGGAAAAGGGCACAGATACGCAGTATTTT.